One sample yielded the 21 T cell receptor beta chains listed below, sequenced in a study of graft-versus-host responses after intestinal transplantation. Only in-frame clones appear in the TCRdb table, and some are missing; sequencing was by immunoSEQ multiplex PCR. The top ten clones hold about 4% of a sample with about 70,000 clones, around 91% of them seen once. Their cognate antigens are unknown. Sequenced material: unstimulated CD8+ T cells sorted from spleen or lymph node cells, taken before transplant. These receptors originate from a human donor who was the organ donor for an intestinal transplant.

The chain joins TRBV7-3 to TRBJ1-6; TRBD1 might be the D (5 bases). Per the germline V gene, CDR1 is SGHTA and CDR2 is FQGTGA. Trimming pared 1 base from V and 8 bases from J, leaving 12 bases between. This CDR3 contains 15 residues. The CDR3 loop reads CASSLSGGAYSPLHF. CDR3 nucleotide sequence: TGTGCCAGCAGCTTAAGCGGAGGGGCCTATTCACCCCTCCACTTT.

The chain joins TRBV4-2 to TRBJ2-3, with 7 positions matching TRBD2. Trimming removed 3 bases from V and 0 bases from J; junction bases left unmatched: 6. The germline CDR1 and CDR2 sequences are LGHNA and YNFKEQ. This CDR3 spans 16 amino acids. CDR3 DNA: TGTGCCAGCAGCCACGGTACGGGGGGAAGCACAGATACGCAGTATTTT. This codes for CASSHGTGGSTDTQYF.

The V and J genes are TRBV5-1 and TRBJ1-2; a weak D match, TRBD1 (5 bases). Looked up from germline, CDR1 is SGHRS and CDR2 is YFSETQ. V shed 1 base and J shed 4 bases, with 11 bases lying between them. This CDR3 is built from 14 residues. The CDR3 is CASSLNRLIYGYTF. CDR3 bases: TGCGCCAGCAGCTTGAACAGGCTGATCTATGGCTACACCTTC.

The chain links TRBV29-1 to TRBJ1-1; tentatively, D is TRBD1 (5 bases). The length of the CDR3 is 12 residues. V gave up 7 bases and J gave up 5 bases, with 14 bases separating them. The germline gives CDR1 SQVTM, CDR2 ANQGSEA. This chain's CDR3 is CSAPTAGTEAFF. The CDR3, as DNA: TGCAGCGCTCCGACAGCGGGGACTGAAGCTTTCTTT. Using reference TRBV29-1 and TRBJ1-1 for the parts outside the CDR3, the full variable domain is SAVISQKPSRDICQRGTSLTIQCQVDSQVTMMFWYRQQPGQSLTLIATANQGSEATYESGFVIDKFPISRPNLTFSTLTVSNMSPEDSSIYLCSAPTAGTEAFFGQGTRLTVV.

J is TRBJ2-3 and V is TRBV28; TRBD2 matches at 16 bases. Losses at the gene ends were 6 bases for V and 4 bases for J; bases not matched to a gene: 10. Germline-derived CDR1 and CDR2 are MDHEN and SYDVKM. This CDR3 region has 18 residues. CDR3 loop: CASSYGTSGGAKADTQYF. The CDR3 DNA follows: TGTGCCAGCAGCTACGGGACTAGCGGGGGGGCCAAAGCAGATACGCAGTATTTT.

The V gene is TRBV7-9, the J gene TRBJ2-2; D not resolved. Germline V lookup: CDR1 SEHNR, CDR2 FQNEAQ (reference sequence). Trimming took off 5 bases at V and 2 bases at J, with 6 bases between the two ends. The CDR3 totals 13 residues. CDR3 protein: CASSPFNTGELFF. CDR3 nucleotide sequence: TGTGCCAGCAGCCCATTTAACACCGGGGAGCTGTTTTTT.

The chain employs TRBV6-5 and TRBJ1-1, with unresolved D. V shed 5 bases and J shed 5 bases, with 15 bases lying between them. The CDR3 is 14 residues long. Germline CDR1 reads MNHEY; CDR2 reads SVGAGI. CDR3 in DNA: TGTGCCAGCAGTGCAACCGGGTCGGGGACTGAAGCTTTCTTT. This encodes CASSATGSGTEAFF.

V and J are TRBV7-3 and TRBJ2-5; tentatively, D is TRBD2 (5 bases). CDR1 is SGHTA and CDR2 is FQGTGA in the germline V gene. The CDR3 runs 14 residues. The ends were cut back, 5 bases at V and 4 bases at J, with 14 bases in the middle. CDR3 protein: CASSPRTRGETQYF. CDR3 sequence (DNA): TGTGCCAGCAGCCCGCGGACTCGAGGAGAGACCCAGTACTTC.

The CDR3 nucleotides read TGTGCCAGCAGCTTGGGCGGCAGCACTGAAGCTTTCTTT. It translates to CASSLGGSTEAFF. This rearrangement joins TRBV5-6 to TRBJ1-1, with D unclear. Germline V lookup: CDR1 SGHDT, CDR2 YYEEEE. There are 13 residues in the CDR3. V was cut by 0 bases and J by 4 bases, with 7 bases left in between.

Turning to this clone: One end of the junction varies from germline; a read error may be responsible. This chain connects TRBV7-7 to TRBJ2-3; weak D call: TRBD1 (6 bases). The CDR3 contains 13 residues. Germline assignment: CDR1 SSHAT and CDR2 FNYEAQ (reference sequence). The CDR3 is CASSQGNGDTQYF. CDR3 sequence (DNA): TGTGCTAGCAGCCAGGGGAACGGGGATACGCAGTATTTT. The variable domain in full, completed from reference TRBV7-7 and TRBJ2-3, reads GAGVSQSPRYKVTKRGQDVTLRCDPISSHATLYWYQQALGQGPEFLTYFNYEAQPDKSGLPSDRFSAERPEGSISTLTIQRTEQRDSAMYRCASSQGNGDTQYFGPGTRLTVL.

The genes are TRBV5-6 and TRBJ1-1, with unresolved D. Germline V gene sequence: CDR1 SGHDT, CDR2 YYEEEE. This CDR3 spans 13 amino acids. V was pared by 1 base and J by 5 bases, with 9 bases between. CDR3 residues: CASSLRGSTEAFF. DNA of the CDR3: TGTGCCAGCAGCTTGCGGGGTTCGACTGAAGCTTTCTTT.

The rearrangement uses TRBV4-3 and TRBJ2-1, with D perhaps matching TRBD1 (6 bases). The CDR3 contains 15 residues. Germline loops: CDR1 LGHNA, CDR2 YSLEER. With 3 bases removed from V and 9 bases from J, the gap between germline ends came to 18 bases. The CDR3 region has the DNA TGCGCCAGCAGCCAGGACAGCTTCTTAGACGGTGAGCAGTTCTTC. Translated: CASSQDSFLDGEQFF.

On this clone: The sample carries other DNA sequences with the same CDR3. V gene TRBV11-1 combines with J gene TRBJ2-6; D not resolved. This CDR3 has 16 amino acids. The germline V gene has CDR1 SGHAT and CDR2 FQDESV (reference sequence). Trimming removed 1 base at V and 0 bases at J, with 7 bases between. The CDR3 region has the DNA TGTGCCAGCAGCTTAGGGTGGGCCTCTGGGGCCAACGTCCTGACTTTC. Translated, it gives CASSLGWASGANVLTF.

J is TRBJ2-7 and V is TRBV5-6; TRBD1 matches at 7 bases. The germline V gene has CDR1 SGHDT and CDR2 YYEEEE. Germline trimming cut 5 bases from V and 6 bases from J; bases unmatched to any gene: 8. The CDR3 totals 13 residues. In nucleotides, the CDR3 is TGTGCCAGCAGAGGACAGGCGTTAGGCGAGCAGTACGTC. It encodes CASRGQALGEQYV.

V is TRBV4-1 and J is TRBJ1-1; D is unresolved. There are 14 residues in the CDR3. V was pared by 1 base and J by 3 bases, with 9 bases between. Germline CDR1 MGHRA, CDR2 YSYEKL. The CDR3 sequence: CASSQVKRDTEAFF. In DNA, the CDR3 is TGCGCCAGCAGCCAAGTTAAACGGGACACTGAAGCTTTCTTT.

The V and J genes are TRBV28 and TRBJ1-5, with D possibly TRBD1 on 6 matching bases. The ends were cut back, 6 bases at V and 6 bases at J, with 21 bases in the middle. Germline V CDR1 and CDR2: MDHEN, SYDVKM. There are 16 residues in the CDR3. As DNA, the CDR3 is TGTGCCAGCAGCCGGGAGGCAGGGGAGTTCCGTCAGCCCCAGCATTTT. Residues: CASSREAGEFRQPQHF.

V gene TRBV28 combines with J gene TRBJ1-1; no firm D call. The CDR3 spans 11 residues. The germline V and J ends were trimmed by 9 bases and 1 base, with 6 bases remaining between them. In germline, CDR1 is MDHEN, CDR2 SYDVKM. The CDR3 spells CASSRNTEAFF. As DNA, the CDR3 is TGTGCCAGTTCCAGGAACACTGAAGCTTTCTTT.

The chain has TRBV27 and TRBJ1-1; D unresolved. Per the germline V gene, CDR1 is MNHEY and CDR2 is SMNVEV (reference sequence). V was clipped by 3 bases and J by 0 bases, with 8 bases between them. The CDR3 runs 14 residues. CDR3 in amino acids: CASSLPGLNTEAFF. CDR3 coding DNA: TGTGCCAGCAGTTTGCCAGGATTGAACACTGAAGCTTTCTTT.

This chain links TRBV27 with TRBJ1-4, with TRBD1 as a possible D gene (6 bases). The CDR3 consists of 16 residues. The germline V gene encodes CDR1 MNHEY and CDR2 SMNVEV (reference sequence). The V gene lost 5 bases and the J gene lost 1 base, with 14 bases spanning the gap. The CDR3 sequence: CASSQAGVLTNEKLFF. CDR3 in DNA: TGTGCCAGCAGTCAGGCAGGGGTATTAACTAATGAAAAACTGTTTTTT. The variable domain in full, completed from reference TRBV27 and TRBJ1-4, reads EAQVTQNPRYLITVTGKKLTVTCSQNMNHEYMSWYRQDPGLGLRQIYYSMNVEVTDKGDVPEGYKVSRKEKRNFPLILESPSPNQTSLYFCASSQAGVLTNEKLFFGSGTQLSVL.

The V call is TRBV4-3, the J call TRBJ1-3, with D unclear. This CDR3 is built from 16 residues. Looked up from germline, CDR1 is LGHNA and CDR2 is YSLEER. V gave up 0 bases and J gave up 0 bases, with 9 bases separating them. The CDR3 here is CASSQDSGSSGNTIYF. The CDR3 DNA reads TGCGCCAGCAGCCAAGATAGCGGGAGCTCTGGAAACACCATATATTTT.

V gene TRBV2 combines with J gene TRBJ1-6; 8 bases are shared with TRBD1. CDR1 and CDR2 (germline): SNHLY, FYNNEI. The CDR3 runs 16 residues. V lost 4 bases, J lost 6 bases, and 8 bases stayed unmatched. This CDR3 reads CASSARRDRSNSPLHF. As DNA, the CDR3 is TGTGCCAGCAGTGCCCGAAGGGACAGGTCTAATTCACCCCTCCACTTT.